This TCR beta chain was documented in a study of blood T cell repertoires in COVID-19. Looking at the study overall: Sample material is recorded as cDNA or gDNA derived from T cells, B-cell-depleted T cells, or PBMCs.

CDR1 MDHEN and CDR2 SYDVKM come from the germline V gene. This CDR3 spans 15 amino acids. The trim removed 8 bases at V and 4 bases at J, leaving 10 bases unmatched. Authors' processing steps: Researchers report that nucleated cell counts were estimated from reference gene primer amplification. The data were produced by immunoSEQ multiplex PCR, yet TCRdb's version contains in-frame clones alone and is incomplete. The DNA gave D and trimming, while V, J and clone size come from that table. The data show 150,000 to 200,000 clones, over 85% seen once. The clonotype originates from a woman aged 45-60 years with acute or convalescent COVID-19. This rearrangement joins TRBV28 to TRBJ1-1; 10 bases match TRBD1. Sequenced sample: peripheral blood. DNA of the CDR3: TGTGCCAGCCAGACAGGGGGCGCGTTCAGCACTGAAGCTTTCTTT. Its translation is CASQTGGAFSTEAFF. Looking up the rest from reference TRBV28 and TRBJ1-1 gives the full variable domain: DVKVTQSSRYLVKRTGEKVFLECVQDMDHENMFWYRQDPGLGLRLIYFSYDVKMKEKGDIPEGYSVSREKKERFSLILESASTNQTSMYLCASQTGGAFSTEAFFGQGTRLTVV.